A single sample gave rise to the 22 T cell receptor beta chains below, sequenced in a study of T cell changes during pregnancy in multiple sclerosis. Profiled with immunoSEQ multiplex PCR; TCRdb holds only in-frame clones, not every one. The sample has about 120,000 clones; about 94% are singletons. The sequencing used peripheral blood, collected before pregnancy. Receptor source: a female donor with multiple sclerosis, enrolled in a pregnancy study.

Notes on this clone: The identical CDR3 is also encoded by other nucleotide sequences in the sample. CDR3: CASSRGGSNQPQHF. The DNA for the CDR3 is TGTGCCAGCTCACGCGGGGGGAGCAATCAGCCCCAGCATTTT. The chain employs TRBV18 and TRBJ1-5; D possibly corresponds to TRBD1 (5 bases). Germline loops: CDR1 KGHSH, CDR2 LQKENI. V gave up 4 bases and J gave up 1 base, with 8 bases separating them. The CDR3 has 14 residues.

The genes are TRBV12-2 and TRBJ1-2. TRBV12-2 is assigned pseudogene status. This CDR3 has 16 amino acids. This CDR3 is CASRLALGGVHYGYTF. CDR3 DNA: TGTGCAAGTCGCTTAGCCCTTGGGGGGGTCCACTATGGCTACACCTTC.

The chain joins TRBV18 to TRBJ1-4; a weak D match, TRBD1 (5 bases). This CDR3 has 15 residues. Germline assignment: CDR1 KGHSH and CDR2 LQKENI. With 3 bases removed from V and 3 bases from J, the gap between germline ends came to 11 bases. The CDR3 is CASSPPGRANEKLFF. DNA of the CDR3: TGTGCCAGCTCACCCCCAGGGAGGGCTAATGAAAAACTGTTTTTT.

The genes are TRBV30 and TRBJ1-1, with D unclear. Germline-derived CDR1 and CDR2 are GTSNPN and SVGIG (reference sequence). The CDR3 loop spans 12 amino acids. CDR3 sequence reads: CALTQRNTEAFF. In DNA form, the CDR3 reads TGTGCACTCACTCAACGGAACACTGAAGCTTTCTTT.

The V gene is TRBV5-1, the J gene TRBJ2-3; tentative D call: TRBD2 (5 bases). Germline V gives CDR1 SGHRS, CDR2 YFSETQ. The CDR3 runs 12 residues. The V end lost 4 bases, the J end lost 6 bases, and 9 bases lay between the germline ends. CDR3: CASSPDLDTQYF. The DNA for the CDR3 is TGCGCCAGCAGCCCGGACTTGGATACGCAGTATTTT.

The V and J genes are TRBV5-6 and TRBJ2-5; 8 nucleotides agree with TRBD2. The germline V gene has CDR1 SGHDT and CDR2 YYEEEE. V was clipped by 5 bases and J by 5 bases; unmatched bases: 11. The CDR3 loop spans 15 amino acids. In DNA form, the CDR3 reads TGTGCCAGCAGTTGGGCCGGGGGGGGGCGCGAGACCCAGTACTTC. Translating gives CASSWAGGGRETQYF.

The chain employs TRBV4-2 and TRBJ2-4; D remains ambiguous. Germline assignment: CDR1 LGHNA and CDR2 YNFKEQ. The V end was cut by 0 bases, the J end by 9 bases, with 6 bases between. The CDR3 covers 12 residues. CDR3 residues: CASSQDPGIQYF. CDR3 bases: TGTGCCAGCAGCCAAGATCCCGGCATTCAGTACTTC.

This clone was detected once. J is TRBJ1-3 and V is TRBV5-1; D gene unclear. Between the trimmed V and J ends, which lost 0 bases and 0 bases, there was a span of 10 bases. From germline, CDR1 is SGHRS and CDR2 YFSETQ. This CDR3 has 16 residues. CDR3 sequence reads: CASSLVAGLSGNTIYF. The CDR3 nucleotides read TGCGCCAGCAGCTTGGTGGCAGGCCTCTCTGGAAACACCATATATTTT.

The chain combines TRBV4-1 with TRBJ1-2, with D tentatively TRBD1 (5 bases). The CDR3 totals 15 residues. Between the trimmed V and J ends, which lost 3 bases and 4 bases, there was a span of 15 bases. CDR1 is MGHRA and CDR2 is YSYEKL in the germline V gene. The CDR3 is CASSQDGTAPYGYTF. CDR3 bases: TGCGCCAGCAGCCAGGACGGGACTGCTCCCTATGGCTACACCTTC.

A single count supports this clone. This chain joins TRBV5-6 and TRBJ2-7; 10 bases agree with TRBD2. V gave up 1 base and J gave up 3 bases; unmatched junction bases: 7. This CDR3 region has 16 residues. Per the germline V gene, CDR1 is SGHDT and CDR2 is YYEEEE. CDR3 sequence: CASSLRASGRFYEQYF. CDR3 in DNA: TGTGCCAGCAGCTTGAGGGCTAGCGGGAGATTCTACGAGCAGTACTTC.

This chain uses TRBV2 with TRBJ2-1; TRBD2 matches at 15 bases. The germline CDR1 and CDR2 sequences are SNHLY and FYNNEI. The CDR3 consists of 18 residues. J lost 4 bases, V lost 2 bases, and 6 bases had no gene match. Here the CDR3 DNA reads TGTGCCAGCAGTGAATATCGTGGGACTAGCGGGGGGTACAATGAGCAGTTCTTC. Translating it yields CASSEYRGTSGGYNEQFF.

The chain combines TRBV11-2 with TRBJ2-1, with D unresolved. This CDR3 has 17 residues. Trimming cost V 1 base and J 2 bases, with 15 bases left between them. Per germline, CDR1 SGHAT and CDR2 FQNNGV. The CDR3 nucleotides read TGTGCCAGCAGCTTAGGTGCTGCTTCCTCGGCCTACAATGAGCAGTTCTTC. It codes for CASSLGAASSAYNEQFF.

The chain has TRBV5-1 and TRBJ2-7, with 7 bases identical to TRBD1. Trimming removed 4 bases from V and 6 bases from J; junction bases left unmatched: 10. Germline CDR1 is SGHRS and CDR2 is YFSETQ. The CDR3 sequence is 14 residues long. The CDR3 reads CASSRQARGSEQYF. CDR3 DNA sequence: TGCGCCAGCAGCCGCCAAGCCAGGGGGAGCGAGCAGTACTTC.

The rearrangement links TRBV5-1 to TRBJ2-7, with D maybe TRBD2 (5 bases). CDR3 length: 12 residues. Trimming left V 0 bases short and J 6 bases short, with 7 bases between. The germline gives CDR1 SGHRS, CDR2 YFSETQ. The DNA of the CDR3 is TGCGCCAGCAGCTTGGGGGCGGGCGAGCAGTACTTC. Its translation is CASSLGAGEQYF.

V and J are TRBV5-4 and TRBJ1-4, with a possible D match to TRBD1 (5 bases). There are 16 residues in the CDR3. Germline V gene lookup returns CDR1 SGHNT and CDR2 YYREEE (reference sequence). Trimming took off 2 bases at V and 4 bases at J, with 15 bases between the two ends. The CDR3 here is CASSLRIQARNEKLFF. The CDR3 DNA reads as TGTGCCAGCAGCTTAAGGATACAGGCCCGTAATGAAAAACTGTTTTTT.

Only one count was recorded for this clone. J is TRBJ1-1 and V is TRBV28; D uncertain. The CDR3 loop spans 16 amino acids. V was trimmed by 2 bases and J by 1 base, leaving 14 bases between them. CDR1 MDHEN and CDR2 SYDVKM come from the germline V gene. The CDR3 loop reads CASSLSQAISNTEAFF. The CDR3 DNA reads TGTGCCAGCAGTTTAAGCCAGGCGATCTCGAACACTGAAGCTTTCTTT.

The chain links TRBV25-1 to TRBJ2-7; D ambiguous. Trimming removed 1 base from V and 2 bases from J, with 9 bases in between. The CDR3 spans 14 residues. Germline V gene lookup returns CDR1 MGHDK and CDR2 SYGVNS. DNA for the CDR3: TGTGCCAGCAGTGAATTTGGTGGCACCTACGAGCAGTACTTC. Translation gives CASSEFGGTYEQYF.

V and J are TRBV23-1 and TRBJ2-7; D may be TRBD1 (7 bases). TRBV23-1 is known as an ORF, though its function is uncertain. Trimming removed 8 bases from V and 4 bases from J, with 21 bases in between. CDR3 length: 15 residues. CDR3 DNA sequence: TGCGCCAGCCGGACCCCCAGGGGGAGGTGGTACGAGCAGTACTTC. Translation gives CASRTPRGRWYEQYF.

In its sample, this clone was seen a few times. The CDR3 DNA reads as TGCGCCAGCAGCTCCAACGCCGGGGATGGAAACACCATATATTTT. It is translated as CASSSNAGDGNTIYF. The rearrangement uses TRBV5-1 and TRBJ1-3; D remains ambiguous. Germline CDR1 is SGHRS and CDR2 is YFSETQ. The CDR3 runs to 15 residues. V lost 3 bases to trimming and J lost 3 bases, with 13 bases between them.

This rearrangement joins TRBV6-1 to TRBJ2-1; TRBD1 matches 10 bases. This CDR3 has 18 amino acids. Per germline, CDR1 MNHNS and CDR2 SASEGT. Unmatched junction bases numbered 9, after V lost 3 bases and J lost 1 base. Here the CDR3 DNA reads TGTGCCAGCAGTGATAACCGGGACAGGGGTGTATCCTACAATGAGCAGTTCTTC. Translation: CASSDNRDRGVSYNEQFF.

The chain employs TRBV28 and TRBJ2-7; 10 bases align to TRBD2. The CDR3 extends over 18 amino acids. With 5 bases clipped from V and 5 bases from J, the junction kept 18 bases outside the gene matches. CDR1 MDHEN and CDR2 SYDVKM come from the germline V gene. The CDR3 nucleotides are TGTGCCAGCAGTGGGAAGACTAGCGGGTCTCTTCCTTCCCACGAGCAGTACTTC. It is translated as CASSGKTSGSLPSHEQYF.

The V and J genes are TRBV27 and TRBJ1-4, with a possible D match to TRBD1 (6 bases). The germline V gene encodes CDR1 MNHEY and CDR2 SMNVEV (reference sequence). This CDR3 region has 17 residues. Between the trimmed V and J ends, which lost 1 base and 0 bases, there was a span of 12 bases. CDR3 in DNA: TGTGCCAGCAGTTTATTCACCTGGACAGCAACTAATGAAAAACTGTTTTTT. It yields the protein CASSLFTWTATNEKLFF.